This note documents a single T cell receptor beta chain sequence. This CDR3 has 14 residues. V lost 4 bases, J lost 8 bases, and 6 bases stayed unmatched. Germline CDR1 is SNHLY and CDR2 is FYNNEI. TCRdb analysed the RT-PCR reads with MiXCR anew, one entry per CDR3 protein. The sample records fewer than 800,000 distinct CDR3 sequences, 14% being singletons. The clonotype originates from a female donor in good health, serving as a healthy control. The chain recombines TRBV2 with TRBJ1-5, with TRBD1 identical over 9 bases. Sequenced material: memory CD4+ T cells from blood. The CDR3 DNA reads as TGTGCCAGCAGTGGAGACAGGGGGTCGGAGCCCCAGCATTTT. Translated: CASSGDRGSEPQHF.